The table lists the clone carrying this TCR beta chain with many counts. As yet, its antigen is unknown. The CDR3 has 16 residues. CDR1 is SGHTA and CDR2 is FQGNSA in the germline V gene. The J segment lost 2 bases and the V segment lost 5 bases, leaving 6 bases of the junction unmatched. One entry per CDR3 protein results from TCRdb running MiXCR on the reads. The sample records 550,000 to 700,000 distinct CDR3 sequences, around 40% being singletons. This entry is derived from a study of T cell repertoires in cytomegalovirus infection. Study results and limitations: Frequencies of public TCR beta families were cumulated, and this identified carriers of CMV plus the relevant HLA.

The sample was cultured PBMCs, taken from culture after CMV antigen stimulation. This receptor was identified in a human donor in good health (CMV status not recorded). Some clones in this sample may be carry-over from other donors' samples. The chain couples TRBV7-2 to TRBJ2-6; 7 bases match TRBD1. Written as DNA, the CDR3 is TGTGCCAGCAGCCGTGATGGGACAGCTGGGGCCAACGTCCTGACTTTC. The encoded protein is CASSRDGTAGANVLTF.